The clone carrying this T cell receptor beta chain showed up just a few times. Its antigen is undetermined. TCRdb used MiXCR to reprocess the 5' RACE reads, holding one entry per CDR3 protein. The repertoire consists of hundreds of thousands of distinct CDR3 sequences, with over 15% occurring once and the leading ten covering around 14%. The record originates from a study of identical twins. Study results and caveats: Models predicted too little out-of-frame TCR alpha sharing in monozygotic twins.

This CDR3 has 11 amino acids. CDR1 is DFQATT and CDR2 is SNEGSKA in the germline V gene (reference sequence). V lost 5 bases, J lost 9 bases, and 8 bases lay in between. The sample also formed part of further work on T cells expressing NK-cell markers.

Material: PBMCs. The receptor was isolated from a woman aged 18-30 years in good health. The chain recombines TRBV20-1 with TRBJ1-6; D uncertain. As DNA, the CDR3 is TGCAGTGCTGGCCATTTTTCACCCCTCCACTTT. Its translation: CSAGHFSPLHF.